This T cell receptor (beta chain) was found in a study of T-cell memory formation after mild COVID-19. TCRdb recomputed calls from the 5' RACE reads with MiXCR, one row per CDR3 protein. The data contain about 430,000 distinct CDR3 sequences, more than 20% of them seen just once; the ten biggest clones take up roughly 8.9%. This clonotype appeared a few times. The CDR3 consists of 16 residues. Per the germline V gene, CDR1 is SGDLS and CDR2 is YYNGEE. J gave up 4 bases and V 0 bases, and 7 bases lay outside the gene matches. The chain recombines TRBV9 with TRBJ2-3; 8 bases fit TRBD2. The specimen sequenced was PBMCs or a T cell subset sorted from them (not recorded which). This TCR was recovered from an adult woman who had mild COVID-19 (a few samples of this study predate the infection). Cell type and time point are not known. CDR3 DNA: TGTGCCAGCAGCGTAGGAGGACTAGCCGGCGCAGATACGCAGTATTTT. Its protein is CASSVGGLAGADTQYF. Based on the CDR3 plus reference TRBV9 and TRBJ2-3, the full variable domain is DSGVTQTPKHLITATGQRVTLRCSPRSGDLSVYWYQQSLDQGLQFLIQYYNGEERAKGNILERFSAQQFPDLHSELNLSSLELGDSALYFCASSVGGLAGADTQYFGPGTRLTVL.